This entry features one T cell receptor (beta chain) sequence. Its antigen is currently not known. Base qualities are not provided; no much larger clone lies one nucleotide away. This entry comes from a study of PD-1 blockade in classical Hodgkin lymphoma (dated by TCRdb to the early 2020s). Notes on the research overall: Nivolumab dosing was 3 mg/kg intravenously every 2 weeks, continuing until either disease progression or unacceptable toxicity. To define a peripheral blood immune signature of response to PD-1 blockade in classical Hodgkin lymphoma, the study combined TCR beta sequencing with CyTOF.

Study-wide findings and limitations: Baseline TCR diversity was reported as lower in newly diagnosed patients than in healthy donors, and lower still in relapsed/refractory patients. CD4+ but not CD8+ TCR diversity rose significantly by C4D1 (p=0.0027 vs p=0.16), most apparent in complete responders (p=0.02). Lower diversity was observed in patients in whom nivolumab was started less than 1 year after ASCT, and these patients were excluded from later analyses so that confounding by immune reconstitution would be avoided. Trial patients with a complete response had baseline diversity similar to that of newly diagnosed patients, while partial responders and progressors had significantly lower diversity. The study covered only a single clinical trial cohort, and the causes of the repertoire differences, possibly disease activity or prior therapy, were still not defined.

The sample's time point label is to be understood as: cycle 1 day 1 (C1D1), immediately before nivolumab initiation. Every trial patient had relapsed following autologous stem cell transplantation, and prior brentuximab vedotin exposure was what differed among cohorts A, B and C. CD4+ T cells were purified from thawed PBMCs by magnetic negative selection with a Miltenyi CD4+ T cell isolation kit. The trial cohort included 55 to 60 patients with relapsed/refractory classical Hodgkin lymphoma, and each patient had a best overall response of complete response, partial response or progressive disease. Single-agent nivolumab was administered to trial patients in the multi-cohort phase II CheckMate 205 trial. An independent review committee assessed best overall response by applying the 2007 International Working Group response criteria. Trial PBMCs were obtained immediately prior to nivolumab initiation (C1D1) and on therapy at cycle 2 day 1 and cycle 4 day 1. Peripheral blood was collected in 8 mL Vacutainer Cell Preparation Tubes, from which PBMCs were isolated by centrifugation and then cryopreserved. Purified CD4+ and CD8+ fractions were prepared only for cases where an additional PBMC sample was available. Magnetically labelled cells were removed on LS columns in a quadroMACS separator, and the flow-through was collected as the purified fraction.

The CDR3 contains 19 residues, cysteine and phenylalanine counted. CDR3 DNA is the only sequence kept; it has 57 bases, read in frame from the first base. Cut back by 0 bases and 0 bases, the V and J ends lie 21 bases apart. Per the germline V gene, MGHRA is the CDR1 and YSYEKL is the CDR2. Genomic DNA was extracted with the Qiagen DNeasy kit from unsorted PBMCs and from negatively selected CD4+ and CD8+ fractions. TCR beta CDR3 regions were amplified by immunoSEQ multiplex PCR using primers annealing to V and J segments. Amplification bias was minimized using a synthetic immune receptor repertoire, and residual bias was removed computationally after sequencing. Under the source paper's analysis protocol: Repertoire diversity was quantified as the Shannon entropy index using custom Python scripts. Unsorted, CD4+ and CD8+ repertoires were analyzed separately, except for combined analyses in which CD4+ and CD8+ sequences were merged in silico. Clonal expansion was defined as at least a 2-fold frequency increase after treatment relative to C1D1, with a pseudocount of 0.5 for undetected baseline clones. Singleton clones were defined as clones with 0 or 1 copy at C1D1, and non-singleton clones were defined as clones with 2 or more copies. Clones expanded in unsorted samples were assigned a CD4+, CD8+ or unknown annotation through matching of protein sequences in sorted samples from the same patient. Wilcoxon tests on paired samples were used to test diversity changes from C1D1 to C4D1. TCRdb holds this immuneACCESS table with in-frame rearrangements only. Some clones are missing; in checked studies, unresolved V genes explain under half, and the rest has no known cause. V and J calls plus clone size are reproduced from that table; the DNA served to infer D and trimming. The sample has 6,400 or so clones on record, more than 65% of them singletons. Approximately 4.1% of the sample lies in the top ten.

The source was CD4+ T cells from blood, collected at baseline. The TCR was taken from a human donor with classical Hodgkin lymphoma. The chain is encoded by TRBV4-1 joined to TRBJ2-7; the D gene remains uncertain. The base sequence is TGCGCCAGCAGCCAAGATCCGACCCAAAGGTGGTTTCGCTCCTACGAGCAGTACTTC. Its protein is CASSQDPTQRWFRSYEQYF.